This TCR beta chain was retrieved from a study of T cells in Graves' hyperthyroidism and ophthalmopathy. In the study overall: It was at initial diagnosis, before any treatment, that peripheral blood was collected.

Amplified regions were TCR beta CDR3 sequences from RNA transcripts. HTBI primers drove first-round RT-PCR of the TCR CDR3. MiXCR was run by TCRdb on the multiplex PCR reads, yielding one entry per CDR3 protein. The sample has approximately 400,000 distinct CDR3 sequences; about 15% are singletons. The sample holds a few counts of this clonotype. Its antigen is currently unknown. Whole-study results and caveats: Ophthalmopathy and stable hyperthyroidism were separated by a 13 V-J model.

Trimming shortened V by 2 bases and J by 1 base, and 5 bases separated the two germline ends. The CDR3 spans 14 residues. Germline V gene lookup returns CDR1 SEHNR and CDR2 FQNEAQ (reference sequence). The sequencing input was blood. The chain couples TRBV7-9 to TRBJ2-2; no reliable D call. The receptor was isolated from a woman aged 18-29 years with Graves' hyperthyroidism. This CDR3 reads CASSLYQNTGELFF. The DNA for the CDR3 is TGTGCCAGCAGCTTATACCAGAACACCGGGGAGCTGTTTTTT.